The T cell receptor (beta chain) under discussion was sequenced for a study of shared clonotypes between healthy human individuals. Across the study: Plates per donor: three CD4 naive, three CD4 memory, two CD8 naive, one CD8 memory.

Deep was the level used in running the assay. Sequencing used immunoSEQ multiplex PCR; TCRdb keeps in-frame clones, though not all of them. The sample contains around 2,000,000 clones, approximately 95% of which appear only once. Study-level findings and limits: The sampled material consisted only of blood, and tissue repertoires are likely to differ. Across a handful of donors, naive CD4 shared roughly 5%, naive CD8 around 3.8%, memory CD4 roughly 2.5%, memory CD8 more than 0.35%.

The naive CD8 fraction comprised CD45RO-negative cells positively selected for CCR7 and excluded terminally differentiated effector memory CD45RA+ cells. In this sample, this clone turned up once. The antigen remains undetermined. Germline-derived CDR1 and CDR2 are SGHKS and YYEKEE (reference sequence). The CDR3 contains 16 residues. V shed 3 bases and J 0 bases; nucleotides not matched to a gene: 3. The receptor's source is a man between 18 and 29 years old in good health. The chain links TRBV5-5 to TRBJ2-3, with 11 nucleotides matching TRBD2. Sequenced material: naive CD8+ T cells sorted from blood. The CDR3 DNA follows: TGTGCCAGCAGCTCTAGCGGGGGGATTAGCACAGATACGCAGTATTTT. This translates into CASSSSGGISTDTQYF.